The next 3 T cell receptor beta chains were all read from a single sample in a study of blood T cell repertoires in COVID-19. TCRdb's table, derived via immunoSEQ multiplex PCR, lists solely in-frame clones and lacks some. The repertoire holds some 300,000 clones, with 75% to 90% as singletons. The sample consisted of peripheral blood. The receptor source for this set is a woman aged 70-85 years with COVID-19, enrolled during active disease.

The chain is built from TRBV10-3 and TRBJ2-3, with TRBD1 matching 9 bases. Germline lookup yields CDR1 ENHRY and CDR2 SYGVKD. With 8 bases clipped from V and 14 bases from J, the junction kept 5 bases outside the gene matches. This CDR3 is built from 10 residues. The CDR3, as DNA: TGTGCCATCGGAGGGACAGGGTTGTATTTT. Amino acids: CAIGGTGLYF.

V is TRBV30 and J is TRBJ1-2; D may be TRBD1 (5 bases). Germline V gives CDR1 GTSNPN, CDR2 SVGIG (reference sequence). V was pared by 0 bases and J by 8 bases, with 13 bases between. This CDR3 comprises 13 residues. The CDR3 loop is CAWSVSGLGGYTF. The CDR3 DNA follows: TGTGCCTGGAGTGTCTCAGGGTTGGGAGGCTACACCTTC.

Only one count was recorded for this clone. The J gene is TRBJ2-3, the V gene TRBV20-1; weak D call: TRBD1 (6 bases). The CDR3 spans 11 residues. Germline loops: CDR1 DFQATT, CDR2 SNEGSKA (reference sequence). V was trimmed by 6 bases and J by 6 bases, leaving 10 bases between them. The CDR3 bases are TGCAGTGCCAGGACAGCGGATACGCAGTATTTT. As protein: CSARTADTQYF.